This T cell receptor beta chain was identified during a study of OX40 agonist ivuxolimab in advanced cancers. Measured with immunoSEQ multiplex PCR; TCRdb has only the in-frame clones, and not every one. The data show roughly 120,000 clones, around 87% seen once. Losses at the gene ends were 6 bases for V and 3 bases for J; bases not matched to a gene: 0. The CDR3 extends over 12 amino acids. Per the germline V gene, CDR1 is ENHRY and CDR2 is SYGVKD. Sequencing was performed on CD4+ or CD8+ T cells sorted from blood, taken in a trial of the OX40 agonist ivuxolimab. This TCR came from an adult with an advanced solid tumor such as melanoma, head and neck, liver or kidney cancer. This sequence joins TRBV10-3 and TRBJ1-1; TRBD1 agrees at 8 bases. As DNA, the CDR3 is TGTGCCATCAGGGGACAGGACACTGAAGCTTTCTTT. Residues: CAIRGQDTEAFF.